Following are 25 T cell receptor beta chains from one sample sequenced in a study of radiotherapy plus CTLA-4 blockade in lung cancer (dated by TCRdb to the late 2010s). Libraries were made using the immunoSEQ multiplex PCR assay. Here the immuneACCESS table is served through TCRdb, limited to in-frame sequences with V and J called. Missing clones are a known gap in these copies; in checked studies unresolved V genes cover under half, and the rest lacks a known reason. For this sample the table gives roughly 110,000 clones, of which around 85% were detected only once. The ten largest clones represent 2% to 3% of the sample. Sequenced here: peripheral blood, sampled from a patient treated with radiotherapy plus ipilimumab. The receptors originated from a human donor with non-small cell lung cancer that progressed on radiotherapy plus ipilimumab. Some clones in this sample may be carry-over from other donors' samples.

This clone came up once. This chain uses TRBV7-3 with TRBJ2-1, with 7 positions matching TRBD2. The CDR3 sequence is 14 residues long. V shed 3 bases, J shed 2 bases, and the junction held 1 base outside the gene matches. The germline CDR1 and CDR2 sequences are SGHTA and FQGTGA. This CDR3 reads CASSFGGAYNEQFF. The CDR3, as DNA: TGTGCCAGCAGCTTTGGGGGGGCCTACAATGAGCAGTTCTTC.

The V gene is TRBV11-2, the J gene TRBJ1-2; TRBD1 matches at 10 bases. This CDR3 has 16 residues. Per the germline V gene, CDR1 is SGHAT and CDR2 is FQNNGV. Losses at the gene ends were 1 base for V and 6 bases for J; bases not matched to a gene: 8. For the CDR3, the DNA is TGTGCCAGCAGCTTAGTACTCGACGGGACAGGGGATGGCTACACCTTC. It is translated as CASSLVLDGTGDGYTF.

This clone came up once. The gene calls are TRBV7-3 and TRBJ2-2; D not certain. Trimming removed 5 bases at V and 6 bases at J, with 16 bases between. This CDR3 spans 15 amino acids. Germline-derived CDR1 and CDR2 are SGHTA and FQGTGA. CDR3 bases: TGTGCCAGCAGCCTTAGGGCGGCTTCTCCCGGGGAGCTGTTTTTT. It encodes CASSLRAASPGELFF.

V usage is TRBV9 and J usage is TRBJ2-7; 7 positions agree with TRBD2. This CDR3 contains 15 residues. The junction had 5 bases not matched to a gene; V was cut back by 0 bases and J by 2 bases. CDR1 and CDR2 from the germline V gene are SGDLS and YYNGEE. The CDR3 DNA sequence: TGTGCCAGCAGCGTAGCTCCGGGGAGGGCCTACGAGCAGTACTTC. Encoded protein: CASSVAPGRAYEQYF. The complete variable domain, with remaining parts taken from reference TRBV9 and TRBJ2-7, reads DSGVTQTPKHLITATGQRVTLRCSPRSGDLSVYWYQQSLDQGLQFLIQYYNGEERAKGNILERFSAQQFPDLHSELNLSSLELGDSALYFCASSVAPGRAYEQYFGPGTRLTVT.

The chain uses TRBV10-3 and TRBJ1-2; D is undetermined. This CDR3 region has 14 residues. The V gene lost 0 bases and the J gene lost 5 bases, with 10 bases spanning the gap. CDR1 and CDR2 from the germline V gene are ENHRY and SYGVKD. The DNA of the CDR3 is TGTGCCATCAGTGAGTCGAGGGCGGTATATGGCTACACCTTC. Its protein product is CAISESRAVYGYTF.

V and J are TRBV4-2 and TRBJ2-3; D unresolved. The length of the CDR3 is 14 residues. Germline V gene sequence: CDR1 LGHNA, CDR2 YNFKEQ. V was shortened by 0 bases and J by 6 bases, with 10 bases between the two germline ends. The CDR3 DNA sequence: TGTGCCAGCAGCCAAGATGCAGGCTCTGATACGCAGTATTTT. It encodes CASSQDAGSDTQYF.

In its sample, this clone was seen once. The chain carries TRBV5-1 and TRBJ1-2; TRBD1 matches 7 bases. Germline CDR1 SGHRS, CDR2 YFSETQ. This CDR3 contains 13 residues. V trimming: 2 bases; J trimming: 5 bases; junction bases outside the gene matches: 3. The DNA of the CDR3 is TGCGCCAGCAGCTTCGGGACAGAGTATGGCTACACCTTC. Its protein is CASSFGTEYGYTF.

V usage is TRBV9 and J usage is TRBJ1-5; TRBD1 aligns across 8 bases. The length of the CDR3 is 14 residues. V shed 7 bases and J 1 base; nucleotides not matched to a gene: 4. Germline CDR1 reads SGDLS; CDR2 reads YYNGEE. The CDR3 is CASADRESNQPQHF. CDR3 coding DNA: TGTGCCAGCGCGGACAGGGAAAGCAATCAGCCCCAGCATTTT.

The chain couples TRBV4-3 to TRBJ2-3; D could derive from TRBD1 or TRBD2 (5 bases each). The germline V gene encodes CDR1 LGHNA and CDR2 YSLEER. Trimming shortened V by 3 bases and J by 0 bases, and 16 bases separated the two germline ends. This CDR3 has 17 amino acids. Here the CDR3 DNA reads TGCGCCAGCAGCCAGGGACCCGGGACGACTAGCACAGATACGCAGTATTTT. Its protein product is CASSQGPGTTSTDTQYF.

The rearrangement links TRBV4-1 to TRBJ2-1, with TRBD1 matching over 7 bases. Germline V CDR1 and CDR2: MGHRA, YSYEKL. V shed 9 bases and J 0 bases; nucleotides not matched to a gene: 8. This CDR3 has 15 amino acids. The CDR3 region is CASTQGVNSYNEQFF. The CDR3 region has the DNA TGCGCCAGTACCCAGGGGGTGAACTCCTACAATGAGCAGTTCTTC.

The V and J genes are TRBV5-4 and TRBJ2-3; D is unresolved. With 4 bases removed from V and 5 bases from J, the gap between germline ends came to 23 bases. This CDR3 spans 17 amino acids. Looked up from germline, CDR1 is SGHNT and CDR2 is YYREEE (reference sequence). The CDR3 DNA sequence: TGTGCCAGCAGCCCGCCGGGTAAGGGTGAGGTTGGAGATACGCAGTATTTT. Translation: CASSPPGKGEVGDTQYF.

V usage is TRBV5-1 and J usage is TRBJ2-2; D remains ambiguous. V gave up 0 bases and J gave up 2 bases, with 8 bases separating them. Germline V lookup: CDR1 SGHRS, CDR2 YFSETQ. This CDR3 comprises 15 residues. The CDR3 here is CASSLEQRNTGELFF. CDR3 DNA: TGCGCCAGCAGCTTGGAGCAGAGAAACACCGGGGAGCTGTTTTTT. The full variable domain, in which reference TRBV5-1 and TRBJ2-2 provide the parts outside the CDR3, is KAGVTQTPRYLIKTRGQQVTLSCSPISGHRSVSWYQQTPGQGLQFLFEYFSETQRNKGNFPGRFSGRQFSNSRSEMNVSTLELGDSALYLCASSLEQRNTGELFFGEGSRLTVL.

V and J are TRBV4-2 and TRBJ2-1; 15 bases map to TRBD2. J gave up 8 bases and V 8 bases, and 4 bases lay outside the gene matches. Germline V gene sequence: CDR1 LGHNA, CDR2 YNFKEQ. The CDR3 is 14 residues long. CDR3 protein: CASGGLAGGDEQFF. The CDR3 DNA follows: TGTGCCAGCGGAGGACTAGCGGGGGGGGATGAGCAGTTCTTC.

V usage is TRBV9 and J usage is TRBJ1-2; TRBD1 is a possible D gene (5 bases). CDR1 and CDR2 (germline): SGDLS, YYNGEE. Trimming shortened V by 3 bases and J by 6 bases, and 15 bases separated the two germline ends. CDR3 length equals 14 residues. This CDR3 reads CASSASGTPHGYTF. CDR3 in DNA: TGTGCCAGCAGCGCCTCCGGGACCCCCCATGGCTACACCTTC.

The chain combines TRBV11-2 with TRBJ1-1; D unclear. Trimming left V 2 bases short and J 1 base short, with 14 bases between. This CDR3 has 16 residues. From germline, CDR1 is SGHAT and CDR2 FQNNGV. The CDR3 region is CASSLMPLSGNTEAFF. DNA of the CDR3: TGTGCCAGCAGCTTAATGCCACTATCAGGGAACACTGAAGCTTTCTTT.

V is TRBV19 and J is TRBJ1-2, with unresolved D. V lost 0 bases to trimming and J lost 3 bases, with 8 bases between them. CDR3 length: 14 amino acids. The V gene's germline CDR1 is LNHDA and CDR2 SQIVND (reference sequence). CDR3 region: CASSIESSDYGYTF. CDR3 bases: TGTGCCAGTAGTATAGAATCGTCAGACTATGGCTACACCTTC.

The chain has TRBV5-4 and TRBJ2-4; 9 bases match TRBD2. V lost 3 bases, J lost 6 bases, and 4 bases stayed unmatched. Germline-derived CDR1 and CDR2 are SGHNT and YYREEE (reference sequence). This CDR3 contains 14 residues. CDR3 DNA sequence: TGTGCCAGCAGCTCGCGCGGGGGGGGAAACATTCAGTACTTC. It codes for CASSSRGGGNIQYF.

This CDR3 reads CASNVIDREGEKLFF. The CDR3 DNA reads TGTGCCAGCAATGTAATCGACAGGGAGGGTGAAAAACTGTTTTTT. This chain connects TRBV28 to TRBJ1-4, with 7 bases fitting TRBD1. Germline CDR1 reads MDHEN; CDR2 reads SYDVKM. The CDR3 runs to 15 residues. V shed 7 bases and J 7 bases; nucleotides not matched to a gene: 12.

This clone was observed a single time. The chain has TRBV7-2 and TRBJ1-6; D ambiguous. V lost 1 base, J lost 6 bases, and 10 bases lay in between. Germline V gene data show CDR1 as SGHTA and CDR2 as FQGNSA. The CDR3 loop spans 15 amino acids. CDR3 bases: TGTGCCAGCAGCTTAGTAAGGACCTCTAATTCACCCCTCCACTTT. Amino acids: CASSLVRTSNSPLHF.

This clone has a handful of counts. The CDR3 sequence is CASRFESQALNPQYF. The CDR3 region has the DNA TGTGCCAGCAGATTCGAAAGCCAGGCCCTTAATCCCCAGTACTTC. This chain uses TRBV2 with TRBJ2-5; D gene ambiguous. V was pared by 6 bases and J by 9 bases, with 23 bases between. The CDR3 consists of 15 residues. The germline gives CDR1 SNHLY, CDR2 FYNNEI.

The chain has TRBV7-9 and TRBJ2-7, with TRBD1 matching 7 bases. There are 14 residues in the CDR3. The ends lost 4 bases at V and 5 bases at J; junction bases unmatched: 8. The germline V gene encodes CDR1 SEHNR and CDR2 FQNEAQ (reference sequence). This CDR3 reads CASSSTGKSHEQYF. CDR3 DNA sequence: TGTGCCAGCAGCTCGACAGGGAAGTCGCACGAGCAGTACTTC.

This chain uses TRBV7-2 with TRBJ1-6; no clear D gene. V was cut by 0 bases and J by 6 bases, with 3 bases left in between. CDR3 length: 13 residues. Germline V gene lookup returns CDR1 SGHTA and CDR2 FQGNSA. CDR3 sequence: CASSLAGNSPLHF. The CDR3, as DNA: TGTGCCAGCAGCTTAGCGGGTAATTCACCCCTCCACTTT.

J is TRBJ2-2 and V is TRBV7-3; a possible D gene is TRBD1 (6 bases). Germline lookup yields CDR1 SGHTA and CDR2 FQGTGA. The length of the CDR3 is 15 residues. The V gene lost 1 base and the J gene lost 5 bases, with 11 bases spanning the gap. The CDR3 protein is CASSLKAGVTGELFF. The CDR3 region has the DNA TGTGCCAGCAGCTTAAAGGCAGGGGTTACCGGGGAGCTGTTTTTT.

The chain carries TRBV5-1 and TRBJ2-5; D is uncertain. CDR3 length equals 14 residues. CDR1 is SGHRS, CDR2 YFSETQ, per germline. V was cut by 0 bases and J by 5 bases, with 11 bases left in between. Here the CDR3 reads CASSLANGRETQYF. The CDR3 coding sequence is TGCGCCAGCAGCTTGGCCAATGGTCGTGAGACCCAGTACTTC.

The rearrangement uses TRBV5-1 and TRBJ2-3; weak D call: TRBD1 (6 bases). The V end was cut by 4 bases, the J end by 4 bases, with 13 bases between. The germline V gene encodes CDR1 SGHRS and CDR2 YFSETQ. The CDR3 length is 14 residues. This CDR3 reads CASSQQGPPDTQYF. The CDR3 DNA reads TGCGCCAGCAGCCAACAGGGTCCACCAGATACGCAGTATTTT.